This T cell receptor (beta chain) comes out of a study of CD4 and CD8 cells across lung adenocarcinoma regions. Donors had localized lung adenocarcinoma, a non-small cell lung cancer. CDR3 length: 14 amino acids. V dropped 3 bases and J dropped 7; count of bases not matched to a gene: 3. A single record per CDR3 protein comes from TCRdb applying MiXCR to the PCR reads. Altogether some 25,000 distinct CDR3 sequences are present, more than 40% being singletons, with the ten largest covering about half. The gene calls are TRBV12-3 or TRBV12-4 and TRBJ2-1, with 10 bases lining up with TRBD2. This sequence was found in a male donor with lung adenocarcinoma. The CD4 and CD8 labels of this study may be unreliable. Sequencing used CD8+ T cells from the center of a lung tumor. This chain's CDR3 is CASSFSGRSNEQFF. For the CDR3, the DNA is TGTGCCAGCAGTTTTAGCGGGAGGAGTAATGAGCAGTTCTTC.